This T cell receptor beta chain is drawn from a study of blood T cell repertoires in COVID-19. Study at large: T cells, B-cell-depleted T cells, or PBMCs supplied cDNA or gDNA.

Living in 24 US areas, the participants were between roughly 18 and 90 years of age. Either two negative PCRs, clearance, or symptom resolution qualified Cohort 3 donors as recovered. Original methodology: The authors estimated nucleated cell counts from reference gene primer amplification. The table came from immunoSEQ multiplex PCR; TCRdb's copy has only in-frame clones and leaves some out. V and J calls and clone size are copied from that table; D and trimming were computed from the DNA. The table records under 250,000 clones, approximately 90% of them present only once. The source material was PBMCs or T cells enriched from blood (not recorded which). The clonotype originates from a man in his forties or fifties who had recovered from COVID-19.

The CDR3 reads CASSKENRGINQPQHF. The CDR3 DNA reads as TGTGCCAGCAGCAAAGAGAACAGGGGAATCAATCAGCCCCAGCATTTT. The rearrangement uses TRBV21-1 and TRBJ1-5; TRBD1 is the table's D call, not checked against the DNA. TRBV21-1 counts as a pseudogene. CDR3 length equals 16 residues.